This TCR beta chain was captured in a study of OX40 agonist ivuxolimab in advanced cancers. Study details: Hepatocellular carcinoma, melanoma, renal cell or head and neck cancer affected the dose-escalation patients. Males comprised around 80% of the group, whose mean age was about 61 years (range about 23 to 80).

Study results and caveats: With doses of 0.1-3.0 mg/kg, partial responders showed among the lowest clonal expansion. Antigen specificity was not determined for the expanded peripheral T cells.

Deletions cut 4 bases from V and 6 bases from J, with 20 bases between. The CDR3 loop spans 16 amino acids. Germline assignment: CDR1 LGHNA and CDR2 YSLEER. The protocol was immunoSEQ multiplex PCR, while the TCRdb copy is restricted to in-frame clones and leaves out a portion. The table has 66,000 or so clones, approximately 86% seen once. Worth noting for this clone: The target antigen is unknown.

The chain carries TRBV4-3 and TRBJ2-3, with D possibly TRBD2 on 6 matching bases. The receptor was derived from an adult with an advanced solid tumor such as melanoma, head and neck, liver or kidney cancer. The material sequenced was CD4+ or CD8+ T cells sorted from blood, taken in a trial of the OX40 agonist ivuxolimab. CDR3: CASSRRLSVGGDTQYF. Written as DNA, the CDR3 is TGCGCCAGCAGCCGAAGATTATCGGTTGGGGGGGATACGCAGTATTTT.